This T cell receptor beta chain comes out of a study of T cell responses to AZD1222 COVID-19 vaccine. Regarding the study as a whole: Repertoires were collected only later (after the peak T cell response had occurred). CD4 TCRs associated with vaccination spanned spike, dominating at 160-218 and 743-854. Donors were chiefly white British, with a greater number of females, and clonal diversity was perhaps underestimated.

CDR3 length: 17 amino acids. In germline, CDR1 is KGHDR, CDR2 SFDVKD. The V end lost 2 bases, the J end lost 6 bases, and 16 bases lay between the germline ends. Concerning this clone: Its cognate antigen is unknown.

Only in-frame clones appear in the TCRdb table, and some are missing; sequencing was by immunoSEQ multiplex PCR. The sample includes roughly 130,000 clones, approximately 92% of them seen just once. The rearrangement joins TRBV24-1 to TRBJ1-6, with D unresolved. The source was peripheral blood, collected 28 days after the second AZD1222 dose. The TCR comes from an adult who received the AZD1222 COVID-19 vaccine. The DNA for the CDR3 is TGTGCCACCAGTGATTCGAGTCTCCAACACCTTAATTCACCCCTCCACTTT. Its translation is CATSDSSLQHLNSPLHF.